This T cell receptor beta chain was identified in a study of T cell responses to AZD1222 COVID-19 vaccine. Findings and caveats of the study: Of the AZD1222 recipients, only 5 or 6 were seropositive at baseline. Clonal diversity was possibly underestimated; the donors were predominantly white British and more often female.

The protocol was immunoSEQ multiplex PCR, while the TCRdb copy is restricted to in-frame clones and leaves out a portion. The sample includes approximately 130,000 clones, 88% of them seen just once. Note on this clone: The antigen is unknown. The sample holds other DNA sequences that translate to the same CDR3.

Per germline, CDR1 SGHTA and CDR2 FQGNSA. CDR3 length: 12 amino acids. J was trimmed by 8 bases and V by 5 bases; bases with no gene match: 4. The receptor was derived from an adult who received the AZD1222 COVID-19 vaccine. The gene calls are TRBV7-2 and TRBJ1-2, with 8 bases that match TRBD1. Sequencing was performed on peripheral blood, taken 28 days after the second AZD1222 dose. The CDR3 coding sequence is TGTGCCAGCAGCCCACAGGGGGAGGGCTACACCTTC. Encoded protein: CASSPQGEGYTF. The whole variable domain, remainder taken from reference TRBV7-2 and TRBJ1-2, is GAGVSQSPSNKVTEKGKDVELRCDPISGHTALYWYRQSLGQGLEFLIYFQGNSAPDKSGLPSDRFSAERTGGSVSTLTIQRTQQEDSAVYLCASSPQGEGYTFGSGTRLTVV.